The clone carrying this T cell receptor beta chain was detected many times. Its specificity is unknown. Researchers prepared the TCRbeta library using unique molecular identifiers, the study reports. From the PCR reads, TCRdb called clonotypes with MiXCR, one entry per CDR3 protein. The sample records approximately 500,000 distinct CDR3 sequences, approximately 10% being singletons. The record originates from a study of T-cell reconstitution after alpha-beta-depleted transplantation in children. Overall study results and limits: It was reported that alpha-beta T cells came from several hundred expanded graft clones (about two months after transplant).

Trimming removed 2 bases from V and 4 bases from J, with 12 bases in between. This CDR3 is built from 15 residues. CDR1 is LGHDT and CDR2 is YNNKEL in the germline V gene (reference sequence). V gene TRBV3-1 combines with J gene TRBJ2-1, with D possibly TRBD2 on 5 matching bases. The sequences come from PBMCs, collected before TCRalphabeta/CD19-depleted stem cell transplant. This sequence was found in a child between 2 and 9 years old with inherited bone marrow failure, due to receive a stem cell transplant. The CDR3 DNA is TGTGCCAGCAGCCAACGGGAAGGTCCATACAATGAGCAGTTCTTC. Protein: CASSQREGPYNEQFF.